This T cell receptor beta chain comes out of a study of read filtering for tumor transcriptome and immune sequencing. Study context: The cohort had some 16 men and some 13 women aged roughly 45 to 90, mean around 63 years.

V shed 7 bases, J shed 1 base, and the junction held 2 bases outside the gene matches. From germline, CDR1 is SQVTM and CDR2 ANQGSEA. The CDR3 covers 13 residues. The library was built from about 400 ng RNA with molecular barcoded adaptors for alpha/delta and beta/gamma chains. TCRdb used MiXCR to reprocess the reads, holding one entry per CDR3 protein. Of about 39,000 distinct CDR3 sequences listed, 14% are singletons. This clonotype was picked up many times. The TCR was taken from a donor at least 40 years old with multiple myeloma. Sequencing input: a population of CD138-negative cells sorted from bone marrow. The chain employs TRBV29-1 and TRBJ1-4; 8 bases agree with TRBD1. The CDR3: CSAGQGTNEKLFF. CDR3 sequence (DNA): TGCAGCGCAGGACAGGGAACTAATGAAAAACTGTTTTTT.